These 31 T cell receptor beta chains were all obtained from the same sample, sequenced in a study of shared clonotypes between healthy human individuals. TCRdb's table, derived via immunoSEQ multiplex PCR, lists solely in-frame clones and lacks some. The sample has 1,400,000 or so clones, less than 99% seen once. Source material: naive CD4+ T cells sorted from blood. The subset denotes: CD45RA+ positively selected. These receptors all come from a man between 25 and 39 years old in good health.

The rearrangement joins TRBV11-2 to TRBJ1-1; D is unresolved. The CDR3 spans 14 residues. Germline V CDR1 and CDR2: SGHAT, FQNNGV. The V end was cut by 5 bases, the J end by 1 base, with 11 bases between. In DNA form, the CDR3 reads TGTGCCAGCAGCCCGCACGTCGAGAACACTGAAGCTTTCTTT. Protein: CASSPHVENTEAFF.

The chain is built from TRBV7-2 and TRBJ2-7; D possibly corresponds to TRBD2 (5 bases). Germline CDR1 SGHTA, CDR2 FQGNSA. Trimming removed 3 bases at V and 6 bases at J, with 12 bases between. The CDR3 runs to 13 residues. CDR3 amino acids: CASSFEGAGEQYF. The CDR3 nucleotides are TGTGCCAGCAGCTTCGAGGGTGCAGGCGAGCAGTACTTC.

The CDR3: CASSISGRAYNEQFF. The DNA for the CDR3 is TGTGCCAGCAGCATTAGCGGGCGCGCCTACAATGAGCAGTTCTTC. V is TRBV7-9 and J is TRBJ2-1; TRBD2 matches at 7 bases. The CDR3 loop spans 15 amino acids. After removal of 5 bases from V and 2 bases from J, the junction contained 6 bases not matched to a gene. Germline CDR1 SEHNR, CDR2 FQNEAQ (reference sequence).

This chain's CDR3 is CASSLQAQGSGYTF. In DNA, the CDR3 is TGTGCCAGCAGTTTACAGGCCCAGGGTTCCGGCTACACCTTC. The chain employs TRBV27 and TRBJ1-2, with D possibly matching TRBD1 (5 bases). Trimming shortened V by 2 bases and J by 8 bases, and 15 bases separated the two germline ends. This CDR3 is built from 14 residues. Germline V gene lookup returns CDR1 MNHEY and CDR2 SMNVEV (reference sequence).

The rearrangement joins TRBV7-2 to TRBJ2-5; tentatively, D is TRBD1 (5 bases). Per germline, CDR1 SGHTA and CDR2 FQGNSA. The CDR3 runs to 14 residues. V was shortened by 4 bases and J by 4 bases, with 13 bases between the two germline ends. CDR3 in amino acids: CASSSRTRAETQYF. As DNA, the CDR3 is TGTGCCAGCAGCTCTAGGACAAGGGCAGAGACCCAGTACTTC.

The rearrangement joins TRBV4-2 to TRBJ2-7; no clear D gene. Trimming pared 0 bases from V and 0 bases from J, leaving 6 bases between. The CDR3 runs to 14 residues. Looked up from germline, CDR1 is LGHNA and CDR2 is YNFKEQ. CDR3 DNA sequence: TGTGCCAGCAGCCAAGAAATCAGCTCCTACGAGCAGTACTTC. It encodes CASSQEISSYEQYF.

The rearrangement links TRBV2 to TRBJ2-1, with D unclear. This CDR3 is built from 11 residues. V lost 10 bases and J lost 9, with 13 bases in between. Germline CDR1 reads SNHLY; CDR2 reads FYNNEI. The CDR3 is CATRRELEQFF. CDR3 DNA sequence: TGTGCCACCCGAAGGGAACTTGAGCAGTTCTTC.

V usage is TRBV12-5 and J usage is TRBJ2-1; 8 bases match TRBD1. With V trimmed by 6 bases and J by 4 bases, 8 bases remained unmatched. Germline CDR1 LGHNT, CDR2 FRNRAP. The CDR3 extends over 15 amino acids. The CDR3 reads CASGFAGQAYNEQFF. CDR3 DNA: TGTGCTAGTGGATTCGCGGGACAGGCGTACAATGAGCAGTTCTTC.

This CDR3 is CASSLAPGNDAGELFF. DNA for the CDR3: TGCGCCAGCAGCTTGGCCCCAGGGAATGATGCCGGGGAGCTGTTTTTT. The rearrangement uses TRBV5-1 and TRBJ2-2, with D possibly being TRBD1 (5 bases). The CDR3 sequence is 16 residues long. V was cut by 0 bases and J by 6 bases, with 15 bases left in between. CDR1 is SGHRS and CDR2 is YFSETQ in the germline V gene.

The gene calls are TRBV6-5 and TRBJ2-2; no clear D. Germline CDR1 and CDR2: MNHEY and SVGAGI. Trimming shortened V by 8 bases and J by 0 bases, and 10 bases separated the two germline ends. The CDR3 has 14 amino acids. The CDR3 loop reads CASRRPANTGELFF. Here the CDR3 DNA reads TGTGCCAGCCGGCGCCCCGCGAACACCGGGGAGCTGTTTTTT.

This chain joins TRBV9 and TRBJ2-3; 8 bases are shared with TRBD2. Germline V gene lookup returns CDR1 SGDLS and CDR2 YYNGEE. After removal of 0 bases from V and 6 bases from J, the junction contained 9 bases not matched to a gene. The CDR3 spans 16 residues. CDR3 sequence: CASSVAIAGLDDTQYF. CDR3 nucleotide sequence: TGTGCCAGCAGCGTAGCGATAGCGGGACTCGATGATACGCAGTATTTT.

V usage is TRBV6-1 and J usage is TRBJ1-2; D gene unclear. The length of the CDR3 is 14 residues. V was cut by 3 bases and J by 2 bases, with 10 bases left in between. Germline V gene sequence: CDR1 MNHNS, CDR2 SASEGT. CDR3 residues: CASSEQGINYGYTF. In DNA, the CDR3 is TGTGCCAGCAGTGAGCAAGGAATCAACTATGGCTACACCTTC.

The gene calls are TRBV29-1 and TRBJ2-7; the D gene is possibly TRBD1 (9 bases). CDR1 SQVTM and CDR2 ANQGSEA come from the germline V gene. CDR3 size: 15 residues. V lost 8 bases and J lost 2, with 22 bases in between. The CDR3 reads CSFRGGQGTTYEQYF. The CDR3 DNA follows: TGCAGCTTTCGGGGGGGACAGGGAACAACCTACGAGCAGTACTTC.

Notes on this clone: Within the sample, other DNA sequences also encode this same CDR3. The rearrangement links TRBV29-1 to TRBJ2-2, with D unresolved. CDR1 SQVTM and CDR2 ANQGSEA come from the germline V gene. The CDR3 extends over 11 amino acids. Trimming removed 6 bases from V and 4 bases from J, with 6 bases in between. CDR3 residues: CSVGRTGELFF. The CDR3 DNA reads as TGCAGCGTCGGACGCACCGGGGAGCTGTTTTTT.

The rearrangement uses TRBV18 and TRBJ1-1, with unresolved D. CDR3 length: 15 residues. Germline V CDR1 and CDR2: KGHSH, LQKENI. Trimming left V 0 bases short and J 0 bases short, with 8 bases between. CDR3 nucleotide sequence: TGTGCCAGCTCACCACCGCACAGCCTGAACACTGAAGCTTTCTTT. Protein: CASSPPHSLNTEAFF.

This sequence joins TRBV7-3 and TRBJ2-5; 12 bases match TRBD2. J gave up 5 bases and V 3 bases, and 19 bases lay outside the gene matches. This CDR3 is built from 20 residues. Germline loops: CDR1 SGHTA, CDR2 FQGTGA. CDR3 loop: CASSLIGVGDRLAGEETQYF. In nucleotides, the CDR3 is TGTGCCAGCAGCTTGATCGGAGTAGGGGACCGACTAGCGGGAGAGGAGACCCAGTACTTC.

The chain recombines TRBV29-1 with TRBJ2-5, with 12 bases matching TRBD2. CDR3 length: 15 residues. Germline V gene sequence: CDR1 SQVTM, CDR2 ANQGSEA. Trimming took 3 bases from V and 0 from J; bases not matched to a gene: 2. The CDR3 is CSVDGLAGHQETQYF. CDR3 nucleotides: TGCAGCGTTGATGGACTAGCGGGACACCAAGAGACCCAGTACTTC. Filled out from reference TRBV29-1 and TRBJ2-5, the complete variable domain reads SAVISQKPSRDICQRGTSLTIQCQVDSQVTMMFWYRQQPGQSLTLIATANQGSEATYESGFVIDKFPISRPNLTFSTLTVSNMSPEDSSIYLCSVDGLAGHQETQYFGPGTRLLVL.

The gene calls are TRBV28 and TRBJ1-1; 11 nucleotides line up with TRBD1. The CDR3 has 20 residues. V gave up 5 bases and J gave up 0 bases; unmatched junction bases: 17. Per the germline V gene, CDR1 is MDHEN and CDR2 is SYDVKM. The DNA of the CDR3 is TGTGCCAGCAGTCCTATAACCTGGGACAGGGGGAGTTCCATGAACACTGAAGCTTTCTTT. Its translation: CASSPITWDRGSSMNTEAFF.

This sequence joins TRBV5-1 and TRBJ1-2; tentatively, D is TRBD1 (6 bases). This CDR3 is 15 amino acids long. Germline V gene sequence: CDR1 SGHRS, CDR2 YFSETQ. V was pared by 4 bases and J by 0 bases, with 13 bases between. The CDR3 spells CASSPDTGTNYGYTF. CDR3 bases: TGCGCCAGCAGCCCCGATACAGGGACTAACTATGGCTACACCTTC.

This rearrangement joins TRBV30 to TRBJ2-7, with TRBD2 matching 11 bases. Germline V CDR1 and CDR2: GTSNPN, SVGIG (reference sequence). The junction had 11 bases not matched to a gene; V was cut back by 3 bases and J by 1 base. The CDR3 is 17 residues long. CDR3 DNA sequence: TGTGCCTGGAGCTACGGGAGTAGCGGGAGGGGATCCTACGAGCAGTACTTC. It encodes CAWSYGSSGRGSYEQYF.

The chain couples TRBV11-1 to TRBJ2-2; D remains ambiguous. The CDR3 runs 14 residues. Germline lookup yields CDR1 SGHAT and CDR2 FQDESV (reference sequence). V was clipped by 5 bases and J by 5 bases, with 12 bases between them. CDR3 DNA sequence: TGTGCCAGCAGCCCGCGGAGTTGGACCGGGGAGCTGTTTTTT. Its protein product is CASSPRSWTGELFF.

This chain uses TRBV11-2 with TRBJ1-2; 9 bases match TRBD1. The V gene's germline CDR1 is SGHAT and CDR2 FQNNGV. CDR3 length: 17 amino acids. V shed 5 bases and J 1 base; nucleotides not matched to a gene: 11. For the CDR3, the DNA is TGTGCCAGCAGCACCCACAGGGGGCGGATAGTTAACTATGGCTACACCTTC. Translating gives CASSTHRGRIVNYGYTF.

This clone was observed once. V gene TRBV5-1 combines with J gene TRBJ1-2, with D unclear. The CDR3 extends over 15 amino acids. CDR1 and CDR2 (germline): SGHRS, YFSETQ. Trimming took 0 bases from V and 1 from J, leaving 10 bases between them. CDR3 residues: CASSLDTANNYGYTF. CDR3 nucleotides: TGCGCCAGCAGCTTGGATACAGCGAATAACTATGGCTACACCTTC.

In regard to this clone: This same CDR3 is encoded by further DNA sequences in the sample. This chain joins TRBV20-1 and TRBJ2-5; no definite D call. This CDR3 region has 10 residues. The germline V gene encodes CDR1 DFQATT and CDR2 SNEGSKA (reference sequence). Trimming took 6 bases from V and 5 from J, leaving 7 bases between them. The CDR3 coding sequence is TGCAGTGCGAAGAGGGAGACCCAGTACTTC. Encoded protein: CSAKRETQYF.

This clone came up once. This sequence joins TRBV23-1 and TRBJ2-5, with 7 positions matching TRBD2. TRBV23-1 is flagged as an ORF with uncertain function. The V and J ends lost 2 bases and 9 bases, in that order; junction bases with no gene match: 18. The CDR3 has 17 amino acids. The CDR3 DNA sequence: TGCGCCAGCAGTCAAGGGAGGGCTCAGGCTCTTGAGTTGGCCCAGTACTTC. Translating gives CASSQGRAQALELAQYF.

J is TRBJ2-3 and V is TRBV2, with TRBD2 matching 9 bases. The germline gives CDR1 SNHLY, CDR2 FYNNEI. The CDR3 has 15 residues. V trimming: 4 bases; J trimming: 3 bases; junction bases outside the gene matches: 5. CDR3 sequence: CASSGRSGRTDTQYF. The CDR3, as DNA: TGTGCCAGCAGTGGGCGGAGCGGGAGGACAGATACGCAGTATTTT. The whole variable domain, filled in from reference TRBV2 and TRBJ2-3, reads EPEVTQTPSHQVTQMGQEVILRCVPISNHLYFYWYRQILGQKVEFLVSFYNNEISEKSEIFDDQFSVERPDGSNFTLKIRSTKLEDSAMYFCASSGRSGRTDTQYFGPGTRLTVL.

This chain uses TRBV9 with TRBJ2-2; maybe TRBD1 (5 bases). Germline V gives CDR1 SGDLS, CDR2 YYNGEE. V was clipped by 2 bases and J by 5 bases, with 10 bases between them. The CDR3 is 14 residues long. The CDR3 protein is CASSVRQTTGELFF. In DNA form, the CDR3 reads TGTGCCAGCAGCGTGAGACAGACAACCGGGGAGCTGTTTTTT.

V gene TRBV23-1 combines with J gene TRBJ2-3; the match to TRBD1 covers 7 bases. TRBV23-1 is given ORF status, its function remaining uncertain. The CDR3 loop spans 16 amino acids. Germline trimming cut 6 bases from V and 0 bases from J; bases unmatched to any gene: 9. The chain's CDR3 is CASRLDRLKSTDTQYF. In nucleotides, the CDR3 is TGCGCCAGCAGACTGGACAGGTTAAAGAGCACAGATACGCAGTATTTT.

This chain links TRBV10-3 with TRBJ2-7, with a possible D match to TRBD1 (6 bases). The CDR3 length is 15 residues. Germline V gene lookup returns CDR1 ENHRY and CDR2 SYGVKD. The germline V and J ends were trimmed by 4 bases and 9 bases, with 22 bases remaining between them. CDR3 protein: CAISAGEDKPTRQYF. Written as DNA, the CDR3 is TGTGCCATCAGTGCAGGGGAAGACAAACCTACGAGGCAGTACTTC.

The chain is built from TRBV30 and TRBJ2-3; 7 nucleotides line up with TRBD2. The V gene end was trimmed by 0 bases and the J gene end by 5 bases; junction bases not matched to a gene: 8. The CDR3 has 15 amino acids. Germline CDR1 and CDR2: GTSNPN and SVGIG (reference sequence). The CDR3 DNA is TGTGCCTGGAGTGTCGGGGGAGGGCCAGTAGATACGCAGTATTTT. Protein product: CAWSVGGGPVDTQYF.

The chain uses TRBV9 and TRBJ2-7; no firm D call. V was shortened by 0 bases and J by 6 bases, with 13 bases between the two germline ends. CDR1 is SGDLS and CDR2 is YYNGEE in the germline V gene. The CDR3 sequence is 14 residues long. Here the CDR3 reads CASSVGGTASEQYF. The CDR3 DNA sequence: TGTGCCAGCAGCGTAGGGGGTACAGCGTCCGAGCAGTACTTC. Full variable domain (missing parts from reference TRBV9 and TRBJ2-7): DSGVTQTPKHLITATGQRVTLRCSPRSGDLSVYWYQQSLDQGLQFLIQYYNGEERAKGNILERFSAQQFPDLHSELNLSSLELGDSALYFCASSVGGTASEQYFGPGTRLTVT.